The clone carrying this T cell receptor beta chain was detected a few times. Antigen specificity is unknown. These data belong to a study of human T cells and chemical hapten exposure. For the study at large: On around 2 cm by around 2 cm of upper inner arm skin, sensitization was performed with 2% DPC. The cohort included alopecia areata under or over 50% scalp, totalis and universalis. Study-level points and caveats: Significantly more large CDR3 similarity clusters arose among expanded TCRs than among controls.

Individual cDNA molecules (in the library) carried attached unique molecular identifiers. TCRdb fed the RACE reads into MiXCR, producing one record per CDR3 protein. The table records some 100,000 distinct CDR3 sequences, 7% to 10% of them present only once. Time point given: patch test 2, 6 weeks after DPC sensitization. As to treatment: therapeutic diphenylcyclopropenone sensitization with weekly scalp DPC. The CDR3 runs to 15 residues. V shed 7 bases and J shed 6 bases, with 23 bases lying between them. Per germline, CDR1 SGHTS and CDR2 YDEGEE. The input for sequencing was whole blood, taken in connection with sensitization to the hapten diphenylcyclopropenone (DPC). The chain combines TRBV5-8 with TRBJ2-7; perhaps TRBD2 as D (6 bases). The receptor comes from a middle-aged woman with alopecia areata. Some clones in this sample may be carry-over from other donors' samples. CDR3: CASPTGGGILGEQYF. The CDR3 DNA reads as TGTGCCAGCCCTACCGGGGGTGGCATACTTGGCGAGCAGTACTTC.